This T cell receptor (beta chain) was profiled in a study of T-cell memory formation after mild COVID-19. Broader study findings: Confirmation was lacking for SARS-CoV-2 specificity of second-wave clones that peaked on day 37. Clones that contracted clustered mainly in CM and EM if CD4+ and in EMRA if CD8+.

UMIs and sample barcodes were carried by the TCR alpha and TCR beta cDNA libraries that 5'RACE produced using constant-segment primers. TCRdb re-analysed the 5' RACE reads in MiXCR, keeping a single row per CDR3 protein. The sample has 40,000 to 45,000 distinct CDR3 sequences, 6% to 8% seen once. This clonotype has only a few counts. Its target is unknown. Germline CDR1 is SGHRS and CDR2 is YFSETQ. CDR3 length equals 12 residues. V gave up 1 base and J gave up 9 bases, with 5 bases separating them. The clonotype was recovered from a man aged 18 to 30 who had mild COVID-19 (a few samples of this study predate the infection). Cell type and time point are not known. Sequenced: PBMCs or a T cell subset sorted from them (not recorded which). This sequence joins TRBV5-1 and TRBJ1-6, with no clear D. CDR3 sequence reads: CASSLSSSPLHF. The CDR3 bases are TGCGCCAGCAGCTTGTCAAGTTCACCCCTCCACTTT.